The clone carrying this T cell receptor beta chain was seen once. Its antigen is not known. The CDR3 runs to 15 residues. The J segment lost 2 bases and the V segment lost 4 bases, leaving 4 bases of the junction unmatched. Germline lookup yields CDR1 SGDLS and CDR2 YYNGEE. These data come from a study of immune evolution from preneoplasia to lung adenocarcinoma. Study-level results: Clonality was highest in normal lung, lower in later-stage lesions apparently. Normal lung had the highest top T cell clone frequencies.

Generated by immunoSEQ multiplex PCR, the TCRdb table keeps only in-frame clones and is missing some. Here the sample spans about 8,400 clones, about four fifths being singletons. The V gene is TRBV9, the J gene TRBJ2-1, with 9 bases that match TRBD1. Sequences were obtained from FFPE invasive lung adenocarcinoma tissue. This clonotype originated in a person aged 45 to 59 with lung adenocarcinoma. CDR3 protein: CASSRDRGAYNEQFF. The DNA for the CDR3 is TGTGCCAGCAGCCGCGACAGGGGGGCCTACAATGAGCAGTTCTTC.